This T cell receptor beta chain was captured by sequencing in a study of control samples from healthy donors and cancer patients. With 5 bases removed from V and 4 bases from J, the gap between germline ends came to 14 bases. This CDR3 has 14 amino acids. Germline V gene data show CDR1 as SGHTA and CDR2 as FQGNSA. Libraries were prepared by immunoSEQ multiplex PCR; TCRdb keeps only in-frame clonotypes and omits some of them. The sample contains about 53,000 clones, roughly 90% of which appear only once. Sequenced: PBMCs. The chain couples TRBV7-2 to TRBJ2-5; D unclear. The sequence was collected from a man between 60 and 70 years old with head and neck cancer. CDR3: CASSTRILAETQYF. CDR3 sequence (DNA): TGTGCCAGCAGCACCCGGATCCTGGCAGAGACCCAGTACTTC.